This T cell receptor beta chain derives from a study of long-term antiretroviral therapy in people with HIV. Study-wide background: The 2015 immediate-ART recommendation was preceded by the earliest samples by about a decade.

Two or more post-ART PBMC samples, plus at least one pre-ART sample, were available for each donor. Cryopreserved PBMC, at about 0.9-11 million per sample, were present before DNA extraction. The length of the CDR3 is 13 residues. Trimming took 6 bases from V and 4 from J, leaving 15 bases between them. Looked up from germline, CDR1 is SQVTM and CDR2 is ANQGSEA. About this clone: The antigen is unknown.

Version v3.0 of the immunoSEQ assay ran at survey level. Data came from immunoSEQ multiplex PCR; TCRdb stores just in-frame clones and leaves some out. The profile covers tens of thousands of clones, with about 88% appearing a single time and roughly 4.8% taken by the ten largest. Study-wide results and limits: ART-treated samples gained diversity yet remained below transplant donor controls.

The gene calls are TRBV29-1 and TRBJ1-2, with D possibly matching TRBD1 (6 bases). This receptor was taken from a woman aged 30 to 39 with HIV. The sample in question was unsorted PBMCs, obtained roughly 2.9 years before starting antiretroviral therapy. CDR3 protein: CSVRQETSYGYTF. The CDR3 DNA reads as TGCAGCGTCCGACAGGAAACTTCCTATGGCTACACCTTC.